Below, one T cell receptor beta chain is given with its context. There are 13 residues in the CDR3. The data belong to a study of T cell responses to AZD1222 COVID-19 vaccine. Data came from immunoSEQ multiplex PCR; TCRdb stores just in-frame clones and leaves some out. The data contain 100,000 or so clones, roughly nine tenths of them singletons. The chain joins TRBV21-1 to TRBJ2-7; no DNA check was done on the table's D call, TRBD1. TRBV21-1 has pseudogene status. The material was peripheral blood, obtained 28 days after the second AZD1222 dose. The sequence was collected from an adult who received the AZD1222 COVID-19 vaccine. CDR3 region: CASRTGQGHEQYF. The CDR3 bases are TGTGCCAGCAGGACCGGACAGGGGCACGAGCAGTACTTC.